The sequence of this TCR beta chain was determined in a study of shared T cell receptors in the human thymus. The method was immunoSEQ multiplex PCR; TCRdb's version includes in-frame clones alone and lacks a portion of them. The table includes under 850,000 clones, around 87% detected once. Concerning this clone: This sample also contains other DNA sequences that code for the same CDR3.

Germline-derived CDR1 and CDR2 are KGHSH and LQKENI. J lost 10 bases, V lost 3 bases, and 18 bases had no gene match. The CDR3 has 17 residues. This sample also appeared in a second study, on human thymus T cells. That source notes: Infants, healthy and Finnish, who were having corrective surgery for congenital heart defects served as donors. Corrective cardiac operations yielded the resected thymus tissue. Related work showed strongly overlapping thymic repertoires across unrelated individuals.

This receptor was obtained from a boy under two years old with a congenital heart defect. The chain uses TRBV18 and TRBJ2-1; 7 bases agree with TRBD2. Sequencing was performed on thymocytes. CDR3: CASSPPPSQRGPGEQFF. DNA of the CDR3: TGTGCCAGCTCACCCCCTCCGAGCCAGCGGGGCCCGGGGGAGCAGTTCTTC. Full variable domain (outside the CDR3, taken from reference TRBV18 and TRBJ2-1): NAGVMQNPRHLVRRRGQEARLRCSPMKGHSHVYWYRQLPEEGLKFMVYLQKENIIDESGMPKERFSAEFPKEGPSILRIQQVVRGDSAAYFCASSPPPSQRGPGEQFFGPGTRLTVL.